The clone carrying this T cell receptor beta chain has just one count. The data were taken from a study of blood T cell repertoires in COVID-19. Turning to the study itself: Specimens from acute and convalescent COVID-19 originated in the United States, Italy and Spain. The analysed material was cDNA or gDNA that came from T cells, B-cell-depleted T cells, or PBMCs.

Produced via immunoSEQ multiplex PCR; TCRdb's table is partial and in-frame only. This sample carries about 210,000 clones, roughly 85% of them seen once, and the ten largest clones take 5.1%. The sequenced sample was peripheral blood. This receptor was taken from a middle-aged man with COVID-19, enrolled during active disease.

DNA of the CDR3: TGTGCCAGCAGCTCTTCTCCCGGGACAGGCCTCTCCTACGAGCAGTACTTC. It translates to CASSSSPGTGLSYEQYF. The chain uses TRBV7-9 and TRBJ2-7; 8 bases are a match to TRBD1. V lost 4 bases and J lost 0; bases outside the gene matches: 11. The CDR3 is 17 amino acids. Germline-derived CDR1 and CDR2 are SEHNR and FQNEAQ (reference sequence).